This section outlines one T cell receptor beta chain sequence together with its context. This record comes from a study of blood T cell repertoires in COVID-19. Repertoires were generated with immunoSEQ multiplex PCR, while TCRdb's copy carries only in-frame clones and drops some. The data hold around 140,000 clones, with 87% observed a single time. With V trimmed by 0 bases and J by 2 bases, 3 bases remained unmatched. Germline-derived CDR1 and CDR2 are MNHNS and SASEGT. The CDR3 length is 15 residues. This chain connects TRBV6-1 to TRBJ2-7; 8 bases are a match to TRBD2. This sequence originates from a man aged 55-75 years who had recovered from COVID-19. The sample taken for sequencing was PBMCs or T cells enriched from blood (not recorded which). CDR3 residues: CASSEAGLAPYEQYF. CDR3 DNA: TGTGCCAGCAGTGAAGCCGGACTAGCACCCTACGAGCAGTACTTC.